The 14 T cell receptor beta chains listed next were all sequenced from one sample in a study of PD-1 blockade in mismatch repair-deficient tumors. Data came from immunoSEQ multiplex PCR; TCRdb stores just in-frame clones and leaves some out. Among about 34,000 clones listed, approximately 80% were seen once. The sample consisted of PBMCs, taken less than 7 weeks after starting pembrolizumab. The receptors shown here come from an adult with mismatch repair-deficient cancer.

This clone was seen a few times. The rearrangement links TRBV5-1 to TRBJ2-7; D call uncertain. V lost 1 base and J 0 bases, leaving 8 bases between the germline ends. In germline, CDR1 is SGHRS, CDR2 YFSETQ. This CDR3 contains 14 residues. The chain's CDR3 is CASSLLLDSYEQYF. The CDR3, as DNA: TGCGCCAGCAGCTTGTTGTTAGACTCCTACGAGCAGTACTTC.

The rearrangement links TRBV7-3 to TRBJ2-6; possible D gene TRBD2, 7 bases. V was pared by 5 bases and J by 0 bases, with 20 bases between. Per the germline V gene, CDR1 is SGHTA and CDR2 is FQGTGA. This CDR3 is built from 19 residues. CDR3 protein: CASSRGRGGSDSGANVLTF. Here the CDR3 DNA reads TGTGCCAGCAGCCGTGGGAGGGGGGGGTCCGACTCTGGGGCCAACGTCCTGACTTTC.

This clone was counted a single time. The chain employs TRBV19 and TRBJ2-1; 9 bases fit TRBD2. The V and J ends lost 7 bases and 4 bases, in that order; junction bases with no gene match: 8. This CDR3 has 15 amino acids. CDR1 and CDR2 from the germline V gene are LNHDA and SQIVND (reference sequence). Here the CDR3 reads CASIGAGGPYNEQFF. In nucleotides, the CDR3 is TGTGCCAGTATAGGGGCGGGAGGGCCTTACAATGAGCAGTTCTTC.

The rearrangement links TRBV18 to TRBJ1-5, with TRBD1 as a possible D gene (5 bases). Germline loops: CDR1 KGHSH, CDR2 LQKENI. Trimming cost V 5 bases and J 3 bases, with 26 bases left between them. The CDR3 runs to 19 residues. Here the CDR3 DNA reads TGTGCCAGCTCATCTTCTTATTCGTGGGGCCCTACTATCAATCAGCCCCAGCATTTT. This gives the protein CASSSSYSWGPTINQPQHF.

CDR3 sequence reads: CASSPQPGLAGPRYEQYF. The DNA of the CDR3 is TGTGCCAGCAGCCCCCAACCGGGACTAGCGGGACCTAGGTACGAGCAGTACTTC. The V and J genes are TRBV7-8 and TRBJ2-7, with TRBD2 matching 13 bases. Per the germline V gene, CDR1 is SGHVS and CDR2 is FQNEAQ. The V gene end was trimmed by 5 bases and the J gene end by 4 bases; junction bases not matched to a gene: 14. The CDR3 totals 18 residues.

Written as DNA, the CDR3 is TGCGCCAGCAGCTTGGTGGGAGGGGTAGCTCAGCCCCAGCATTTT. Residues: CASSLVGGVAQPQHF. V and J are TRBV5-1 and TRBJ1-5, with a tentative D call TRBD1 (5 bases). The V end was cut by 0 bases, the J end by 6 bases, with 13 bases between. CDR3 length equals 15 residues. The germline V gene encodes CDR1 SGHRS and CDR2 YFSETQ.

The V call is TRBV7-3, the J call TRBJ2-1; 13 positions match TRBD2. The CDR3 contains 18 residues. Per the germline V gene, CDR1 is SGHTA and CDR2 is FQGTGA. V was clipped by 2 bases and J by 6 bases; unmatched bases: 10. This CDR3 reads CASSLRRLAGGGGNEQFF. The CDR3 DNA reads TGTGCCAGCAGCTTACGCCGACTAGCGGGAGGCGGAGGCAATGAGCAGTTCTTC.

This chain uses TRBV9 with TRBJ2-3; TRBD1 matches at 7 bases. The CDR3 extends over 15 amino acids. CDR1 and CDR2 (germline): SGDLS, YYNGEE. After removal of 4 bases from V and 0 bases from J, the junction contained 5 bases not matched to a gene. The chain's CDR3 is CASSPGQTSTDTQYF. The CDR3 DNA is TGTGCCAGCAGCCCGGGACAGACTAGCACAGATACGCAGTATTTT. Filled out from reference TRBV9 and TRBJ2-3, the complete variable domain reads DSGVTQTPKHLITATGQRVTLRCSPRSGDLSVYWYQQSLDQGLQFLIQYYNGEERAKGNILERFSAQQFPDLHSELNLSSLELGDSALYFCASSPGQTSTDTQYFGPGTRLTVL.

The chain links TRBV7-9 to TRBJ2-7; D might be TRBD1 (8 bases). V was pared by 9 bases and J by 6 bases, with 18 bases between. The CDR3 totals 13 residues. In germline, CDR1 is SEHNR, CDR2 FQNEAQ (reference sequence). CDR3 DNA sequence: TGTGCCAGTGTCGAGACAGGGGAGGGCGAGCAGTACTTC. Its protein product is CASVETGEGEQYF.

V is TRBV27 and J is TRBJ1-1, with 7 positions matching TRBD1. The CDR3 length is 15 residues. In germline, CDR1 is MNHEY, CDR2 SMNVEV (reference sequence). Germline trimming cut 2 bases from V and 7 bases from J; bases unmatched to any gene: 10. CDR3 in DNA: TGTGCCAGCAGTTTAAGGGGGCGGCAAACGAATGAAGCTTTCTTT. Encoded protein: CASSLRGRQTNEAFF.

This sequence joins TRBV7-8 and TRBJ2-5; 7 bases are a match to TRBD1. The length of the CDR3 is 15 residues. V was clipped by 5 bases and J by 5 bases; unmatched bases: 11. Germline V gene sequence: CDR1 SGHVS, CDR2 FQNEAQ. This CDR3 reads CASSPKTGRSETQYF. The CDR3 DNA follows: TGTGCCAGCAGCCCGAAGACAGGGCGTTCGGAGACCCAGTACTTC.

The J gene is TRBJ2-3, the V gene TRBV6-5; no definite D call. The germline CDR1 and CDR2 sequences are MNHEY and SVGAGI. This CDR3 region has 15 residues. V was pared by 2 bases and J by 11 bases, with 20 bases between. DNA of the CDR3: TGTGCCAGCAGTTACGACAAAGCAATTCCGAATGGGCAGTATTTT. Protein product: CASSYDKAIPNGQYF.

V is TRBV5-1 and J is TRBJ1-5, with 11 bases lining up with TRBD1. V shed 0 bases and J 7 bases; nucleotides not matched to a gene: 0. This CDR3 is 14 amino acids long. CDR1 SGHRS and CDR2 YFSETQ come from the germline V gene. In DNA form, the CDR3 reads TGCGCCAGCAGCTTGGGGACAGGGGGCCAGCCCCAGCATTTT. It translates to CASSLGTGGQPQHF.

The chain combines TRBV2 with TRBJ1-5; D is undetermined. CDR3 length: 14 amino acids. Germline CDR1 reads SNHLY; CDR2 reads FYNNEI. With 6 bases removed from V and 6 bases from J, the gap between germline ends came to 15 bases. The CDR3 is CASRLGSLFQPQHF. CDR3 DNA: TGTGCCAGCAGGTTGGGCAGTTTGTTTCAGCCCCAGCATTTT.